The 12 T cell receptor beta chains listed next were all sequenced from one sample in a study of shared clonotypes between healthy human individuals. Terminally differentiated effector memory CD45RA+ cells were excluded by CCR7 positive selection of CD45RO-negative cells. Repertoires were generated with immunoSEQ multiplex PCR, while TCRdb's copy carries only in-frame clones and drops some. In the table there are about 2.1 million clones, around 95% of which are singletons. Sequencing was done on a sample of naive CD8+ T cells from PBMCs. The receptors here all came from a man aged 18 to 29 in good health. Some clones in this sample may be carry-over from other donors' samples.

The chain carries TRBV6-6 and TRBJ2-3; 15 bases line up with TRBD2. Trimming took 6 bases from V and 3 from J; bases not matched to a gene: 1. From germline, CDR1 is MNHNY and CDR2 SVGAGI (reference sequence). The CDR3 length is 15 residues. The CDR3 DNA follows: TGTGCCAGCAGGGGACTAGCGGGAGGAACAGATACGCAGTATTTT. Encoded protein: CASRGLAGGTDTQYF.

This clone was counted a single time. The gene calls are TRBV25-1 and TRBJ1-2; D gene uncertain. The CDR3 consists of 14 residues. Trimming took off 2 bases at V and 4 bases at J, with 11 bases between the two ends. CDR1 MGHDK and CDR2 SYGVNS come from the germline V gene. In nucleotides, the CDR3 is TGTGCCAGCAGTGAACCCGACATCACCTATGGCTACACCTTC. This translates into CASSEPDITYGYTF.

V usage is TRBV6-5 and J usage is TRBJ1-3, with 7 bases identical to TRBD1. In germline, CDR1 is MNHEY, CDR2 SVGAGI. This CDR3 spans 14 amino acids. Trimming cost V 4 bases and J 8 bases; bases outside gene matches: 8. The CDR3 loop is CASSSWDSLDTIYF. CDR3 in DNA: TGTGCCAGCAGTTCCTGGGACAGCTTGGACACCATATATTTT.

The chain joins TRBV27 to TRBJ1-2, with 7 bases aligning to TRBD1. CDR3 size: 14 residues. Germline CDR1 MNHEY, CDR2 SMNVEV (reference sequence). The V gene end was trimmed by 5 bases and the J gene end by 8 bases; junction bases not matched to a gene: 11. For the CDR3, the DNA is TGTGCCAGCAGTGGAGGACAGGAGGGTGACGGCTACACCTTC. Protein: CASSGGQEGDGYTF.

This clone has just one count. The chain joins TRBV27 to TRBJ1-5; perhaps TRBD1 as D (5 bases). CDR3 size: 15 residues. Looked up from germline, CDR1 is MNHEY and CDR2 is SMNVEV (reference sequence). V was clipped by 4 bases and J by 0 bases, with 10 bases between them. The CDR3 region has the DNA TGTGCCAGCAGTTGGAGGGGTGGTAGCAATCAGCCCCAGCATTTT. It encodes CASSWRGGSNQPQHF.

Worth noting for this clone: Distinct nucleotide sequences in the sample also encode this CDR3. V usage is TRBV7-9 and J usage is TRBJ2-7; the D gene is possibly TRBD1 (5 bases). The CDR3 has 11 residues. Germline-derived CDR1 and CDR2 are SEHNR and FQNEAQ (reference sequence). V was trimmed by 8 bases and J by 7 bases, leaving 12 bases between them. The CDR3 DNA sequence: TGTGCCAGCGGGGCCGGTGGGGAGCAGTACTTC. Translating gives CASGAGGEQYF.

This chain uses TRBV10-3 with TRBJ2-7; TRBD2 might be the D (6 bases). V lost 7 bases and J lost 3, with 13 bases in between. The CDR3 is 13 residues long. CDR1 and CDR2 (germline): ENHRY, SYGVKD. The CDR3 here is CAINLGGYYEQYF. CDR3 DNA: TGTGCCATCAATCTCGGAGGGTACTACGAGCAGTACTTC.

The V and J genes are TRBV5-6 and TRBJ2-5; D not resolved. CDR3 length equals 15 residues. Germline-derived CDR1 and CDR2 are SGHDT and YYEEEE. Trimming stripped 0 bases from V and 2 bases from J, with 11 bases between. The CDR3 nucleotides are TGTGCCAGCAGCTTGGACCAACTGGGGCAAGAGACCCAGTACTTC. Protein product: CASSLDQLGQETQYF.

This chain uses TRBV28 with TRBJ1-2, with a tentative D call TRBD1 (5 bases). The CDR3 contains 11 residues. The germline V gene encodes CDR1 MDHEN and CDR2 SYDVKM. Trimming pared 6 bases from V and 14 bases from J, leaving 16 bases between. The CDR3 protein is CASSPRQRLTF. The CDR3 bases are TGTGCCAGCAGCCCCCGACAGCGTTTAACCTTC.

V usage is TRBV7-9 and J usage is TRBJ1-2, with 10 nucleotides matching TRBD1. The CDR3 is made up of 15 amino acids. Germline V lookup: CDR1 SEHNR, CDR2 FQNEAQ (reference sequence). The J segment lost 4 bases and the V segment lost 5 bases, leaving 7 bases of the junction unmatched. CDR3 DNA: TGTGCCAGCAGCGGCCGGGACAGGGGACTCTATGGCTACACCTTC. This translates into CASSGRDRGLYGYTF.

The table lists this clone with a few counts. This rearrangement joins TRBV11-2 to TRBJ1-1; possible D gene TRBD1, 6 bases. From germline, CDR1 is SGHAT and CDR2 FQNNGV. This CDR3 is 14 amino acids long. V was clipped by 5 bases and J by 4 bases, with 14 bases between them. The CDR3 coding sequence is TGTGCCAGCAGCCAGATCTACAGGGCCACTGAAGCTTTCTTT. Translating gives CASSQIYRATEAFF.

This rearrangement joins TRBV10-2 to TRBJ2-7; no clear D gene. With 4 bases removed from V and 2 bases from J, the gap between germline ends came to 9 bases. Germline V gives CDR1 WSHSY, CDR2 SAAADI. The CDR3 has 13 amino acids. The CDR3 here is CASSVGITYEQYF. The DNA of the CDR3 is TGCGCCAGCAGTGTAGGGATCACCTACGAGCAGTACTTC.